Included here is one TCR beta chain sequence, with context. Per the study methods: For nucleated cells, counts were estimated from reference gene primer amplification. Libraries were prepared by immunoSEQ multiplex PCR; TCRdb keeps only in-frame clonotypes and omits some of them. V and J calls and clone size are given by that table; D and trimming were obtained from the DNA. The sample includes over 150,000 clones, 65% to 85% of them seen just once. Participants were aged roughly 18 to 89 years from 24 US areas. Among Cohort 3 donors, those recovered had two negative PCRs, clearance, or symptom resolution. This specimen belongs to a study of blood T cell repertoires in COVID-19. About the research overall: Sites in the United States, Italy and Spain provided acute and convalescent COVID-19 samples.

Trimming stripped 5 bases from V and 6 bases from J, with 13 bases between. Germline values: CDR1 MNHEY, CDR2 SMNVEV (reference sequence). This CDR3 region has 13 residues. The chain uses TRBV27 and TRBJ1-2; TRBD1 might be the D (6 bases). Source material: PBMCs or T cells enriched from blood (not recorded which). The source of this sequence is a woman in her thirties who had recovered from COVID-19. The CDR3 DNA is TGTGCCAGCAGTCCGATACAGGGAAATGGCTACACCTTC. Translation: CASSPIQGNGYTF.